Listed below are T cell receptor beta chains from one sample, sequenced in a study of T cells in Graves' hyperthyroidism and ophthalmopathy. In TCRdb, the multiplex PCR reads were re-called with MiXCR into one record per CDR3 protein. The sample consists of 480,000 or so distinct CDR3 sequences, 40% to 50% of them appearing once. Sequencing input: peripheral blood or thyroid tissue (not recorded which). The receptors originated from an adult woman with Graves' disease, either hyperthyroidism or ophthalmopathy (not recorded which). CDR3s include the opening cysteine and the closing phenylalanine or tryptophan. D genes are given only for firm matches.

v_call d_call cdr3_aa
TRBV28 TRBD1 CASRAPGTGNQPQHF
TRBV29-1 TRBD1 CSVPGQGVNTEAFF
TRBV7-2 TRBD1 CASSDRDRQQETQYF
TRBV6-5 NA CASSYLGAGQPQHF
TRBV20-1 NA CSALDPNTGELFF
TRBV5-1 NA CASSLQVGTEAFF
TRBV7-3 NA CASSLMASNTEAFF
TRBV20-1 NA CSVPGASSYNSPLHF
TRBV7-2 NA CASSENRWGYTF
TRBV12-3/TRBV12-4 TRBD1 CASSLEGADSPLHF
TRBV20-1 NA CSAPTLTGRGNQPQHF
TRBV29-1 NA CSVALTSGANVLTF
TRBV29-1 NA CSVEGGAANTEAFF
TRBV29-1 NA CSVAGRGYEKLFF
TRBV5-1 NA CASSLGTSGTNEKLFF
TRBV20-1 NA CSAKSGHASTEAFF
TRBV10-3 TRBD1 CATTQGGTGDEKLFF
TRBV7-8 NA CASSLQGSEQYF
TRBV6-1 TRBD1 CASRDRGLEKLFF
TRBV9 NA CASSVDGRDYEQYF
TRBV6-6 NA CASSYWRGGEAFF
TRBV4-3 NA CASSQDQAGGTEAFF
TRBV20-1 NA CSARIGTFYEQYF